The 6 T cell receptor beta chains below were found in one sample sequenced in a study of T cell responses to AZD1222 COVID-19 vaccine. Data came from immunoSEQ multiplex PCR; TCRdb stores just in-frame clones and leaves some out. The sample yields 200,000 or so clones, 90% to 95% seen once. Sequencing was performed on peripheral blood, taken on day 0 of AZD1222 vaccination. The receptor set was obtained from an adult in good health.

CDR3 sequence reads: CASSPGYQETQYF. The CDR3 DNA reads as TGCGCCAGCAGCCCAGGGTACCAAGAGACCCAGTACTTC. This rearrangement joins TRBV10-1 to TRBJ2-5, with a weak D call TRBD1 (5 bases). Germline CDR1 WNHNN, CDR2 SYGVQD (reference sequence). The CDR3 extends over 13 amino acids. V was shortened by 6 bases and J by 0 bases, with 8 bases between the two germline ends.

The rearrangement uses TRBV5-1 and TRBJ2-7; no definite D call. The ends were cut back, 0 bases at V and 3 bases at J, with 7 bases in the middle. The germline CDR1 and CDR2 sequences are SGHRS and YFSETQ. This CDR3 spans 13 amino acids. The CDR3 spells CASSLGVGYEQYF. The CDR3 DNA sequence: TGCGCCAGCAGCTTGGGGGTGGGCTACGAGCAGTACTTC.

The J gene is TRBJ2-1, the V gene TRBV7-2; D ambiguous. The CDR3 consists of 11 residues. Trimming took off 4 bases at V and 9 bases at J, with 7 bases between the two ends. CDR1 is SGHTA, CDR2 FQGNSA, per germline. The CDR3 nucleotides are TGTGCCAGCAGCTCGTGGGGTGAGCAGTTCTTC. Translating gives CASSSWGEQFF.

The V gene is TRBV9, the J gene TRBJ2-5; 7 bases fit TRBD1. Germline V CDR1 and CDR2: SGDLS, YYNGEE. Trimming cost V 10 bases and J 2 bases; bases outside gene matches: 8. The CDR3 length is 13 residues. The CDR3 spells CASNTGAQETQYF. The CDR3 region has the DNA TGTGCCTCCAACACAGGGGCTCAAGAGACCCAGTACTTC.

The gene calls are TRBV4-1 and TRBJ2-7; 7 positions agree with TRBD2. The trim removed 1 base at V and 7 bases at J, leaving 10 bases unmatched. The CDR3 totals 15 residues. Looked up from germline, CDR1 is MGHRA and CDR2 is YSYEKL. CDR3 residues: CASSQATRNGGEQYF. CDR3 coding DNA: TGCGCCAGCAGCCAAGCGACCCGAAACGGGGGGGAGCAGTACTTC.

CDR3 in amino acids: CASGGGPFYEQYF. The CDR3 DNA is TGTGCCAGCGGCGGCGGGCCCTTCTACGAGCAGTACTTC. The rearrangement uses TRBV28 and TRBJ2-7; a possible D gene is TRBD2 (5 bases). Looked up from germline, CDR1 is MDHEN and CDR2 is SYDVKM. V was clipped by 8 bases and J by 3 bases, with 14 bases between them. The CDR3 is 13 residues long. Combining the CDR3 with reference TRBV28 and TRBJ2-7 gives the whole variable domain DVKVTQSSRYLVKRTGEKVFLECVQDMDHENMFWYRQDPGLGLRLIYFSYDVKMKEKGDIPEGYSVSREKKERFSLILESASTNQTSMYLCASGGGPFYEQYFGPGTRLTVT.